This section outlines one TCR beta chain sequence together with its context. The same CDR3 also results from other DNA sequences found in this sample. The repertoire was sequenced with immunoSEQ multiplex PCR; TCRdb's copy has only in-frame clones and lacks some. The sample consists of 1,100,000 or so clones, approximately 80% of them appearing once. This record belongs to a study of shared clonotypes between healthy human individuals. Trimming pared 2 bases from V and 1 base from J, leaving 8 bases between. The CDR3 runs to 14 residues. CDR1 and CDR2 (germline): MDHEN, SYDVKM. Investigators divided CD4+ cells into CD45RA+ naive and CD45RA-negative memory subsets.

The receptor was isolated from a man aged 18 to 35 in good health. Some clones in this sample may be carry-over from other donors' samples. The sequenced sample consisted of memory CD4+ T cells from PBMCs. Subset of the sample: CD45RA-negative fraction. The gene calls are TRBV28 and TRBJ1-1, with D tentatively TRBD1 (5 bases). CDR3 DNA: TGTGCCAGCAGTTTACAGGGACCGAACACTGAAGCTTTCTTT. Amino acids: CASSLQGPNTEAFF.